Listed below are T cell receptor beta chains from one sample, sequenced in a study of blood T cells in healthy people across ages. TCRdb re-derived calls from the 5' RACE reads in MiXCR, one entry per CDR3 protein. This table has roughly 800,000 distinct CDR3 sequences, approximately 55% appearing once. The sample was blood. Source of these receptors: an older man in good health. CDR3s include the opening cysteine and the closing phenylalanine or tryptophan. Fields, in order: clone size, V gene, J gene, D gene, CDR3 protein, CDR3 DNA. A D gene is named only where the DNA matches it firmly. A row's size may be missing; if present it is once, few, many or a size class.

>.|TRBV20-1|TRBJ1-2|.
CSARDQQGYGYTF
TGCAGTGCTAGAGATCAACAGGGCTATGGCTACACCTTC
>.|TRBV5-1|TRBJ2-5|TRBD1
CASSPGQGAGNEQYF
TGCGCCAGCAGCCCGGGACAGGGGGCAGGTAATGAGCAGTACTTC
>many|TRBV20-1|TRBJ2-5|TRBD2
CSAGRGGLAGTTRETQYF
TGCAGTGCTGGGAGGGGGGGACTAGCGGGGACCACGAGGGAGACCCAGTACTTC
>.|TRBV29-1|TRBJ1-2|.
CSVDLRGTSNYGYTF
TGCAGCGTTGATTTACGGGGGACATCTAACTATGGCTACACCTTC
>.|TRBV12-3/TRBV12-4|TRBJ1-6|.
CTSRQDGGDSPLHF
TGTACCAGCAGACAGGACGGCGGTGATTCACCCCTCCACTTT
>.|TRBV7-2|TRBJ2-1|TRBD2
CASSLRLAGGSEQFF
TGTGCCAGCAGCCTCCGACTAGCGGGAGGCTCTGAGCAGTTCTTC
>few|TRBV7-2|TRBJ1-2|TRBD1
CASSLGRGINYGYTF
TGTGCCAGCAGCTTAGGCAGGGGGATTAACTATGGCTACACCTTC
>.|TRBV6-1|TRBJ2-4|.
CASSGGRLAKNIQYF
TGTGCCAGCAGTGGGGGGAGGTTAGCCAAAAACATTCAGTACTTC
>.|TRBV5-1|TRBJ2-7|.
CASSPPVSTKQYF
TGCGCCAGCAGCCCACCGGTCTCAACCAAGCAGTACTTC
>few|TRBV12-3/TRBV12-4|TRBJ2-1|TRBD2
CASTLAGVGNEQFF
TGTGCCAGCACCTTAGCGGGAGTGGGCAATGAGCAGTTCTTC
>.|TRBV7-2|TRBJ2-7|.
CASSPGQLYYEQYF
TGTGCCAGCAGCCCTGGACAGTTATACTACGAGCAGTACTTC
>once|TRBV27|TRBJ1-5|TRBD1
CASRAGGGPQHF
TGTGCCAGTAGGGCAGGGGGGGGGCCCCAGCATTTT
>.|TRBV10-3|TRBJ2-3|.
CAISESTASGYAYF
TGTGCCATCAGTGAGTCGACGGCTAGTGGGTACGCGTATTTT
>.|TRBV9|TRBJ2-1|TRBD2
CASSARLAGFVGEQFF
TGTGCCAGCAGCGCACGACTAGCGGGATTCGTTGGTGAGCAGTTCTTC
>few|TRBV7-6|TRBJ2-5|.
CASSLRQSQETQYF
TGTGCCAGCAGCCTCAGACAGAGCCAAGAGACCCAGTACTTC
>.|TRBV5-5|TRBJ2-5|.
CASSPPVGQTQYF
TGTGCCAGCAGCCCCCCGGTGGGTCAGACCCAGTACTTC